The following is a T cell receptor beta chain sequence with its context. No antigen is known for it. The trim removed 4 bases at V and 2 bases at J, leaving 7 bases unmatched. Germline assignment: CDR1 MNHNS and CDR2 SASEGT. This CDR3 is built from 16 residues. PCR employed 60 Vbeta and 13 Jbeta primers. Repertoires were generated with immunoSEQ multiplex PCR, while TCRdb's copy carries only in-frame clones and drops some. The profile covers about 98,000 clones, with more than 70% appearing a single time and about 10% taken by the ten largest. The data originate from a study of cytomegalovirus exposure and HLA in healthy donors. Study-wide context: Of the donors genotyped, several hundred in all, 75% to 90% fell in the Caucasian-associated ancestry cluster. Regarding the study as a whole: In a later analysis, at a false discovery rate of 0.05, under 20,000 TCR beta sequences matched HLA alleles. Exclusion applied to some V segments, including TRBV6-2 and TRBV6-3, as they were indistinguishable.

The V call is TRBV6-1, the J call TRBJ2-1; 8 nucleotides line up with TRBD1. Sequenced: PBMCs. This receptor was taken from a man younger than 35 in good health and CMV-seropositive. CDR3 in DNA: TGTGCCAGCAGTGGATACCGGGACAGGCCCTACAATGAGCAGTTCTTC. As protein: CASSGYRDRPYNEQFF.